This T cell receptor beta chain was documented in a study of blood T cell repertoires in COVID-19. In the study overall: Sites in the United States, Italy and Spain provided acute and convalescent COVID-19 samples. T cells, B-cell-depleted T cells, or PBMCs provided the cDNA or gDNA that served as material.

The Seattle patients joined while their infection was active and were tracked longitudinally afterward. Under the authors' procedure: Amplified reference gene primers provided the basis for estimating nucleated cell counts. Profiled with immunoSEQ multiplex PCR; TCRdb holds only in-frame clones, not every one. V, J and clone size are those of that table, while D and trimming were read from the DNA. This sample has 250,000 to 300,000 clones, with around 85% found just once. CDR3 size: 17 residues. The TCR sequence derives from a woman aged 25 to 39 with COVID-19, enrolled during active disease. V gene TRBV21-1 combines with J gene TRBJ2-2; TRBD2, the D gene given by the table, was not confirmed from the DNA. TRBV21-1 is designated a pseudogene. Sequencing was carried out using peripheral blood. The CDR3 protein is CASSKTPSTVMVGELFF. Here the CDR3 DNA reads TGTGCCAGCAGCAAAACTCCTTCCACGGTTATGGTCGGGGAGCTGTTTTTT.